This TCR beta chain was found in a study of breast tumors, draining lymph nodes, adjacent tissues. Germline V gene data show CDR1 as DFQATT and CDR2 as SNEGSKA (reference sequence). CDR3 size: 16 residues. The V and J ends lost 0 bases and 3 bases respectively, with 18 bases between them. This clonotype was seen ten or more times. Each CDR3 protein is one row after TCRdb ran MiXCR on the multiplex PCR reads. The sample includes under 20,000 distinct CDR3 sequences, approximately 42% of them seen just once. Source material: breast tumor tissue. The genes are TRBV20-1 and TRBJ2-7, with D tentatively TRBD2 (6 bases). This receptor was taken from a female donor with breast cancer. Some clones in this sample may be carry-over from other donors' samples. CDR3 region: CSARDSSGPTIYEQYF. DNA for the CDR3: TGCAGTGCTAGAGATTCCAGCGGGCCTACAATCTACGAGCAGTACTTC.